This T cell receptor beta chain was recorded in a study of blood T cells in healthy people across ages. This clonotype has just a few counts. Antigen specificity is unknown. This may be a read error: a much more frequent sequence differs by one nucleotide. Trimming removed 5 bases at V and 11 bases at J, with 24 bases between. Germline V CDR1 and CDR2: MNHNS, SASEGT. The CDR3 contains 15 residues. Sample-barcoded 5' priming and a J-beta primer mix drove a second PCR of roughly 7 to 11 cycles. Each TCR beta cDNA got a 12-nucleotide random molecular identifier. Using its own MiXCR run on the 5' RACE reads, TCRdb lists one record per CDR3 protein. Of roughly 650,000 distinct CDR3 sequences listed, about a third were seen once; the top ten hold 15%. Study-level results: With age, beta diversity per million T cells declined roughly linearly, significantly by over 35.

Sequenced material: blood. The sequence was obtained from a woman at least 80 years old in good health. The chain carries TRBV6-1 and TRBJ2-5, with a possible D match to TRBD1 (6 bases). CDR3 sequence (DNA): TGTGCCAGCAGTCTCTCCTGGACAGCCGACAATGAGCAGTACTTC. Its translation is CASSLSWTADNEQYF.